The T cell receptor (beta chain) described here comes from a study of beta chain features in type 1 diabetes. General study results and limits: In every one of the four CD4+ subsets, TCRB CDR3s were moderately but significantly shorter in Type 1 diabetes patients.

As every portion of the isolated RNA was reverse transcribed, the sequencing read expressed TCRB transcripts. The protocol was immunoSEQ multiplex PCR, while the TCRdb copy is restricted to in-frame clones and leaves out a portion. In the table there are 630,000 or so clones, more than 12% of which are singletons. To note about this clone: The antigen is unknown. Other nucleotide sequences in the sample specify the same CDR3.

The CDR3 totals 14 residues. Trimming stripped 0 bases from V and 4 bases from J, with 9 bases between. The germline gives CDR1 MNHEY, CDR2 SVGAGI. The J gene is TRBJ2-5, the V gene TRBV6-5; D not resolved. Sequenced material: naive CD4+ T cells from blood. The sequence derives from a man aged 18 to 30 with type 1 diabetes. In nucleotides, the CDR3 is TGTGCCAGCAGTTACTCCGAAGGTCGAGAGACCCAGTACTTC. Amino acid sequence: CASSYSEGRETQYF.